These T cell receptor beta chains were read from a single sample in a study of early T cells in non-severe SARS-CoV-2 infection. Each CDR3 protein gets one entry after TCRdb re-called the 5' RACE reads with MiXCR. The repertoire holds tens of thousands of distinct CDR3 sequences, with 10% to 15% as singletons. Sequencing was performed on whole blood. These receptors were obtained from an adult who was a healthcare worker with PCR-confirmed SARS-CoV-2 infection or an uninfected control (not recorded which). The CDR3 runs from the conserved cysteine through the conserved F or W. Fields, in order: CDR3 length, J gene, D gene, clone size, V gene, CDR3 DNA, CDR3 protein. The D gene is left open where the match is weak. Not every row has a clone size; where given, it reads once, few, many or a size class.

>14|TRBJ2-3|TRBD2|-|TRBV24-1
TGTGCCACCAGTGGAGCGGGAGCCACAGATACGCAGTATTTT
CATSGAGATDTQYF
>16|TRBJ2-7|TRBD2|-|TRBV6-6
TGTGCCAGCAGTTATCCGACTAGCGGGGGAAGGTACGAGCAGTACTTC
CASSYPTSGGRYEQYF
>18|TRBJ2-1|TRBD1|many|TRBV19
TGTGCCAGTAGTACCCCCCTCGTACACAGGGGGAACTACAATGAGCAGTTCTTC
CASSTPLVHRGNYNEQFF
>13|TRBJ2-7|TRBD1|-|TRBV7-2
TGTGCCAGCAGTCCGACAGGGGGCGGCGAGCAGTACTTC
CASSPTGGGEQYF
>18|TRBJ1-5|-|many|TRBV7-9
TGTGCCAGCAGCTTCCAGCGGCCGGGACAACCTGGGGATCAGCCCCAGCATTTT
CASSFQRPGQPGDQPQHF
>12|TRBJ2-1|-|many|TRBV7-3
TGTGCCAGCAGCTTGATTCGGGGTGAGCAGTTCTTC
CASSLIRGEQFF
>14|TRBJ1-1|-|many|TRBV19
TGTGCCAGTTCCCTGGGGGTCATGAACACTGAAGCTTTCTTT
CASSLGVMNTEAFF
>16|TRBJ2-3|-|many|TRBV4-3
TGCGCCAGCAGCCAAGATTGGGCGGAGGGCACAGATACGCAGTATTTT
CASSQDWAEGTDTQYF
>13|TRBJ2-7|TRBD1|few|TRBV20-1
TGCAGTGCCTCCGGGACAGGGGACTACGAGCAGTACTTC
CSASGTGDYEQYF
>13|TRBJ2-3|-|few|TRBV12-3/TRBV12-4
TGTGCCAGCAGTTCGGGAGGCACAGATACGCAGTATTTT
CASSSGGTDTQYF
>11|TRBJ2-7|-|few|TRBV29-1
TGCAGCGTAGCCCCCGTCGGCGAGCAGTACTTC
CSVAPVGEQYF
>12|TRBJ1-2|-|-|TRBV6-2/TRBV6-3
TGTGCCAGCAGTCCGGGGAACTATGGCTACACCTTC
CASSPGNYGYTF
>15|TRBJ2-7|-|-|TRBV4-2
TGTGCCAGCAGCCAAGAGACAGAGAGCTCCTACGAGCAGTACTTC
CASSQETESSYEQYF
>12|TRBJ2-7|-|many|TRBV7-2
TGTGCCAGCAGCTTAGTTTGGTACGAGCAGTACTTC
CASSLVWYEQYF
>12|TRBJ1-2|-|many|TRBV5-4
TGTGTAAGCAGGGGAGCTAACTATGGCTACACCTTC
CVSRGANYGYTF
>14|TRBJ2-7|TRBD1|many|TRBV20-1
TGCAGTGCTAGAGTAAGGGGGACAGGGTTTGAGCAGTACTTC
CSARVRGTGFEQYF